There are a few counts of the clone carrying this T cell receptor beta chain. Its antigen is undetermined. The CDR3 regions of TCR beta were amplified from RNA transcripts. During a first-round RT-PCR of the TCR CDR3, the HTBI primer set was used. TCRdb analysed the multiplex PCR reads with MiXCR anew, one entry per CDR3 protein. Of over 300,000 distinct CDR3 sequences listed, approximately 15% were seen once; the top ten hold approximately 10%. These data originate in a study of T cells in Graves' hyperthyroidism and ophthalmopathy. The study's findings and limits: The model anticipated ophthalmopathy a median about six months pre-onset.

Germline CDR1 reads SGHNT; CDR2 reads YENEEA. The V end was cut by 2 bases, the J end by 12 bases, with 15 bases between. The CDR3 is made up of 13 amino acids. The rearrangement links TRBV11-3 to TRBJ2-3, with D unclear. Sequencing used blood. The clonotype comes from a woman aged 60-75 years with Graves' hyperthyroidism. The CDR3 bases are TGTGCCAGCAGCTTAATCCCCCAACATGTACAGTATTTT. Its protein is CASSLIPQHVQYF.